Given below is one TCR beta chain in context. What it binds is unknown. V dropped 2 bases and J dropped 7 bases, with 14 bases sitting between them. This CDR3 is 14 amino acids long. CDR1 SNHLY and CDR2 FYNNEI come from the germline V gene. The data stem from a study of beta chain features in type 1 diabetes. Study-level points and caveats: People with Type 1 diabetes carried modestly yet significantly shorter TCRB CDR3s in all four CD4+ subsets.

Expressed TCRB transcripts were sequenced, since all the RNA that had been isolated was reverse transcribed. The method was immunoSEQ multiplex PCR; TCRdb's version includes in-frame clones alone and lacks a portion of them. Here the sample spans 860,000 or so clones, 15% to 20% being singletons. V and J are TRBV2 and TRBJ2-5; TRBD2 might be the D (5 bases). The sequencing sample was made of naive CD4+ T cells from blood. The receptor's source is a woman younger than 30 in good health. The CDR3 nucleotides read TGTGCCAGCAGTGAACCCCCGCGGAGGATGACCCAGTACTTC. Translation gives CASSEPPRRMTQYF.